This entry is about one T cell receptor (beta chain). The antigen it recognizes is unknown. Per-base qualities were not stored, and no clone one base away is much larger. Systemically healthy Caucasian individuals from Russia, some 40 in total and aged about 6 to 100 years, were included as donors. Each donor gave 8 to 10 milliliters of peripheral blood, collected into EDTA-treated Vacutainer tubes. Ficoll-Paque density-gradient centrifugation was used to isolate PBMCs, with at least 7 million obtained per sample. Total RNA was extracted from PBMCs with Trizol reagent, with at least 5 micrograms obtained per sample. For every donor, flow cytometry on a PBMC aliquot measured the percentage of naive CD45RAhigh/CD27high T cells. The library was obtained by 5' RACE. These reads were obtained on an Illumina HiSeq 2500. A second PCR of roughly 6 to 11 cycles was run with a J-beta primer mix and a sample-barcoded 5' primer. Each TCR beta cDNA molecule received a unique molecular identifier from a template-switch 5' adaptor carrying 12 random nucleotides. Each sample yielded at least 2.5 million CDR3-containing paired-end reads. The Mint cDNA synthesis kit, primed by a TRBC-specific oligonucleotide, was used to synthesize first-strand cDNA from all RNA. Following uracil-DNA glycosylase treatment, a first 18-cycle PCR with universal primers M1SS and BC2_uni_R was performed on all cDNA. As for how the authors treated the data: Each sample was normalized by randomly selecting 1 million high-quality reads, each carrying a distinct molecular identifier. Reads sharing molecular identifiers were discarded rather than binned into consensus sequences. CDR3 identification, clonotype clustering and error correction used MiTCR with a Q25 quality threshold and the strictest error-elimination algorithm. Lower-bound total TCR beta diversity was estimated with a nonparametric unseen species model using Euler transformation. TCRdb took the public reads, trimmed them with fastp at Q25, ran MiXCR for clone calling and kept in-frame beta chains. Every CDR3 protein is listed once, alongside the most common genes and DNA of its rows. Here the V and J calls rest on TCRdb's processing, not on the authors' analysis. In this sample the table shows 760,000 or so distinct CDR3 sequences, 20% to 30% of which occur a single time. The leading ten clones occupy under 10% of the sample.

This entry comes from a study of blood T cells in healthy people across ages (dated by TCRdb to 2014 to 2015). Study-level background: Template switching captured roughly one uniquely barcoded TCR beta cDNA molecule per two T cells in model experiments. Age-related changes in TCR beta repertoire diversity were measured in the study by deep sequencing normalized with unique cDNA molecular identifiers. The donors were divided into four age groups: young (average around 16 years), middle-aged (approximately 39), aged (approximately 64) and long-lived (roughly 82). Using the same blood draw, the study looked at two additional independent replicas of 1 million unique cDNA reads for two donors, one aged 18 to 30 and the other aged 80 or older.

Results the study describes overall, beyond this receptor: A strong correlation was found between observed TCR beta diversity and the percentage of naive T cells measured by flow cytometry. Because donor CMV infection status was unknown, age-related changes in expanded clonotypes were potentially confounded. As age increased, observed TCR beta diversity per million T cells dropped in a roughly linear way, and a significant reduction was already evident by age roughly 40. Estimates of total diversity based on one million sequenced T cells were considered lower bounds and underestimates. Since profiling was done on bulk unsorted PBMCs, naive and antigen-experienced compartments could not be conclusively compared. The long-lived group showed more naive CD4+ T cells, fewer expanded clones and increased TCR diversity than the aged group, suggesting age selection.

These data were also reused for a study on T cells of mothers and their children. As the second study states: Donors were nine systemically healthy Caucasian individuals: three mothers and their six children. cDNA synthesis used all of the extracted RNA, with 1.5 ug of RNA in each 15 ul reaction. In the second PCR, sample barcodes and 2-4 random nucleotides were introduced via the M1S primer. More than 8 million TCR beta CDR3 reads were obtained from each mother, and 2.5 million to 3 million reads were obtained from each child. Thymic selection shapes the output of TCR recombination in a similar way in related and unrelated pairs, and inherited differences have a minor effect. Normalized repertoire overlap was always found to be slightly, but never significantly, higher in related mother-child pairs than in unrelated mother-child pairs. No persistent microchimeric T cell clones were found, with a detection sensitivity of around 100 clones per million clonotypes. Deep NGS was used in the study to compare the TCR beta repertoires of mothers and children and to look for features that separate related mother-child pairs from unrelated individuals. On average, the children were approximately 12 +/- 4 years old, while the mothers were about 40 +/- 4 years old. After adapter ligation with NEBNext reagents, the libraries were sequenced on Illumina HiSeq 2000 with 100+100 nt paired-end reads. To prevent cross-contamination, the mother and child libraries were prepared one month apart and sequenced in separate runs. Between about 500,000 and 2,300,000 distinct TCR beta clonotypes were identified per donor. Naive TCR beta clonotypes were estimated from low-frequency clonotypes matched to each donor's FACS-determined naive share, without sorting.

Sequences were obtained from blood. The TCR comes from a boy between 10 and 17 years old in good health.

The nucleotide sequence reads TGTGCCAGCTCACCCTGGACAGGGGCCTACAATGAGCAGTTCTTC. It translates to CASSPWTGAYNEQFF. Rearrangement joined TRBV18 to TRBJ2-1; the junction holds 9 bases that match TRBD1. Measured from the cysteine to the phenylalanine, the CDR3 is 15 residues long. Only the CDR3 region is kept as DNA, spanning 45 bases read in frame from base 1. The germline V gene encodes CDR1 KGHSH and CDR2 LQKENI. Unmatched junction bases come to 2, with V trimmed by 3 bases and J by 2 bases. Beyond the CDR3, the reference TRBV18 and TRBJ2-1 genes provide the residues; the full variable domain reads: NAGVMQNPRHLVRRRGQEARLRCSPMKGHSHVYWYRQLPEEGLKFMVYLQKENIIDESGMPKERFSAEFPKEGPSILRIQQVVRGDSAAYFCASSPWTGAYNEQFFGPGTRLTVL.